This paragraph covers one TCR beta chain sequence. Its target is not known. This sample is drawn from a study of beta chain features in type 1 diabetes. Findings and caveats of the study: Junctions at VDJ sites from type 1 diabetes patients had fewer insertions and more deletions. Significant though moderate, a shortening of TCRB CDR3s appeared in all four CD4+ subsets of Type 1 diabetes patients.

The authors reverse transcribed all of the isolated RNA, so sequencing captured expressed TCRB transcripts. The assay was immunoSEQ multiplex PCR, and TCRdb's table has in-frame clones only and misses some. The table has hundreds of thousands of clones, around 16% seen once; the top ten hold about 0.093%. The TCR originated in a man between 18 and 35 years old in good health. Source material: naive CD4+ T cells from blood.

The CDR3 region has the DNA TGTGCCAGCAGTTACTCCGCTCCTAGCCAAAATGAGCAGTTCTTC. Encoded protein: CASSYSAPSQNEQFF. The chain employs TRBV6-5 and TRBJ2-1, with a possible D match to TRBD2 (5 bases). Germline lookup yields CDR1 MNHEY and CDR2 SVGAGI. Trimming pared 0 bases from V and 7 bases from J, leaving 13 bases between. The CDR3 has 15 residues.